The 9 T cell receptor beta chains below come from one sample, sequenced in a study of T cells in Graves' hyperthyroidism and ophthalmopathy. TCR beta CDR3 regions were amplified from RNA transcripts. With the HTBI primer set, the TCR CDR3 went through a first round of RT-PCR. TCRdb independently ran MiXCR on the multiplex PCR reads; one entry per CDR3 protein. Altogether approximately 640,000 distinct CDR3 sequences are present, approximately 15% being singletons, with the ten largest covering roughly 15%. The sequenced material came from blood. The receptor set was obtained from a man between 50 and 59 years old with Graves' hyperthyroidism.

This clonotype appeared many times. V gene TRBV30 combines with J gene TRBJ2-1; 13 bases fit TRBD2. This CDR3 is built from 18 residues. The trim removed 0 bases at V and 2 bases at J, leaving 7 bases unmatched. Germline CDR1 GTSNPN, CDR2 SVGIG (reference sequence). The CDR3 region is CAWSVSRTSGRAYNEQFF. In nucleotides, the CDR3 is TGTGCCTGGAGTGTAAGTCGGACTAGCGGGAGAGCCTACAATGAGCAGTTCTTC.

The genes are TRBV19 and TRBJ2-1; 8 bases align to TRBD2. V was pared by 5 bases and J by 8 bases, with 11 bases of the junction left unmatched. CDR1 is LNHDA and CDR2 is SQIVND in the germline V gene (reference sequence). The CDR3 spans 15 residues. CDR3 sequence reads: CASSVTSGAYYEQFF. For the CDR3, the DNA is TGTGCCAGTAGTGTAACTAGCGGAGCATACTATGAGCAGTTCTTC.

CDR3 in DNA: TGTGCCAGCAGTGATGCTAGCGGATACAATGAGCAGTTCTTC. It translates to CASSDASGYNEQFF. The rearrangement uses TRBV25-1 and TRBJ2-1; 7 bases fit TRBD2. The germline V gene encodes CDR1 MGHDK and CDR2 SYGVNS. The CDR3 sequence is 14 residues long. Trimming cost V 3 bases and J 4 bases; bases outside gene matches: 3.

This clonotype was picked up many times. The chain is built from TRBV11-2 and TRBJ1-2; 10 bases map to TRBD1. V was clipped by 5 bases and J by 3 bases; unmatched bases: 9. Per the germline V gene, CDR1 is SGHAT and CDR2 is FQNNGV. This CDR3 has 16 amino acids. In DNA, the CDR3 is TGTGCCAGCAGCACTCGTCCCGGGACAGGGGACTATGGCTACACCTTC. This gives the protein CASSTRPGTGDYGYTF.

In this sample, this clonotype turned up many times. The chain recombines TRBV19 with TRBJ1-2, with 11 bases identical to TRBD1. This CDR3 comprises 15 residues. The V gene's germline CDR1 is LNHDA and CDR2 SQIVND (reference sequence). Unmatched junction bases numbered 10, after V lost 5 bases and J lost 8 bases. The CDR3 region has the DNA TGTGCCAGTAGTGATACCGGGACAGGGGGACAGGGCTACACCTTC. Residues: CASSDTGTGGQGYTF.

Ten or more counts support this clonotype. The chain joins TRBV28 to TRBJ1-1, with D unresolved. CDR1 is MDHEN, CDR2 SYDVKM, per germline. Trimming left V 7 bases short and J 1 base short, with 19 bases between. This CDR3 region has 16 residues. CDR3 amino acids: CASKSGSQGPNTEAFF. For the CDR3, the DNA is TGTGCCAGCAAATCCGGGTCCCAAGGCCCGAACACTGAAGCTTTCTTT.

This clonotype was counted at least ten times. This sequence joins TRBV28 and TRBJ2-5; D is perhaps TRBD1 (5 bases). Between the trimmed V and J ends, which lost 6 bases and 1 base, there was a span of 9 bases. The germline gives CDR1 MDHEN, CDR2 SYDVKM. The CDR3 consists of 13 residues. CDR3 loop: CASSFRGQETQYF. The CDR3 DNA reads TGTGCCAGCAGCTTTAGGGGCCAAGAGACCCAGTACTTC.

CDR3 sequence (DNA): TGTGCCACCAGTGAGGGGACTAGCGCCCAAGAGACCCAGTACTTC. This codes for CATSEGTSAQETQYF. This chain joins TRBV24-1 and TRBJ2-5; 10 bases align to TRBD2. The CDR3 extends over 15 amino acids. The V segment lost 4 bases and the J segment 1 base; nucleotides outside the gene matches: 2. Germline CDR1 and CDR2: KGHDR and SFDVKD.

In its sample, this clonotype was seen many times. The chain links TRBV27 to TRBJ2-1; no firm D call. CDR3 length: 15 residues. Germline V lookup: CDR1 MNHEY, CDR2 SMNVEV (reference sequence). V lost 3 bases to trimming and J lost 0 bases, with 9 bases between them. CDR3 sequence: CASSFIRSSYNEQFF. CDR3 in DNA: TGTGCCAGCAGTTTCATCCGGAGCTCCTACAATGAGCAGTTCTTC.